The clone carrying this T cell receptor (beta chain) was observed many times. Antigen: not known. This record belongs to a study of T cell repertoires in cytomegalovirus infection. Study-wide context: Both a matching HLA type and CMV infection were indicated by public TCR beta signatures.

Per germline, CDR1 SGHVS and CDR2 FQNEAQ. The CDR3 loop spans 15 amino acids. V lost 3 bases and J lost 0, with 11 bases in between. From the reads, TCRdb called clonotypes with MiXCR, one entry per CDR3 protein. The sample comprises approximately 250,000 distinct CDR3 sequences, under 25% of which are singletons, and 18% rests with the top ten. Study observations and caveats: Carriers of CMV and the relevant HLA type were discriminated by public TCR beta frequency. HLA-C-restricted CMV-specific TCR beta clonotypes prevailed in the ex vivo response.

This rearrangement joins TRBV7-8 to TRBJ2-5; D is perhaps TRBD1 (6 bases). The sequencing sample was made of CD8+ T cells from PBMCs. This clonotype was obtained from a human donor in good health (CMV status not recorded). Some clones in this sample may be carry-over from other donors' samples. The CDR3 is CASSFYREYQETQYF. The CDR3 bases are TGTGCCAGCAGCTTCTACAGGGAGTACCAAGAGACCCAGTACTTC.